Listed below are T cell receptor beta chains from one sample, sequenced in a study of blood T cell repertoires in COVID-19. The method was immunoSEQ multiplex PCR; TCRdb's version includes in-frame clones alone and lacks a portion of them. The top ten clones hold around 1.1% of a sample with 310,000 or so clones, 75% to 95% of them seen once. The sequenced material came from PBMCs or T cells enriched from blood (not recorded which). The receptors stem from a woman aged 30 to 39 who had recovered from COVID-19. The CDR3 runs from the conserved cysteine through the conserved F or W. Fields, in order: D gene, J gene, clone size, V gene, CDR3 protein, CDR3 DNA. A D gene is named only where the DNA matches it firmly. Some rows have no size entry. The others give once, few or many, or a class for an expanded clone.

d_call: -; j_call: TRBJ1-1; clone_size: -; v_call: TRBV15; cdr3_aa: CATSIIRESGAFF; cdr3_nt: TGTGCCACCAGCATCATCAGGGAATCCGGAGCTTTCTTT
d_call: -; j_call: TRBJ2-7; clone_size: -; v_call: TRBV19; cdr3_aa: CASKGGEGDYEQYF; cdr3_nt: TGTGCCAGTAAAGGAGGGGAGGGGGACTACGAGCAGTACTTC
d_call: -; j_call: TRBJ1-4; clone_size: -; v_call: TRBV18; cdr3_aa: CASSPMGAGEKLFF; cdr3_nt: TGTGCCAGCTCACCAATGGGGGCCGGTGAAAAACTGTTTTTT
d_call: -; j_call: TRBJ2-6; clone_size: once; v_call: TRBV19; cdr3_aa: CASSIDQGGTRSSGANVLTF; cdr3_nt: TGTGCCAGTAGTATAGACCAGGGGGGCACCCGTAGCTCTGGGGCCAACGTCCTGACTTTC
d_call: TRBD2; j_call: TRBJ2-1; clone_size: -; v_call: TRBV30; cdr3_aa: CAWSGLAGGYEQFF; cdr3_nt: TGTGCCTGGAGTGGCCTAGCGGGAGGCTATGAGCAGTTCTTC
d_call: TRBD2; j_call: TRBJ2-1; clone_size: once; v_call: TRBV28; cdr3_aa: CASSPGGLAGPSSYNEQFF; cdr3_nt: TGTGCCAGCAGTCCCGGCGGACTAGCGGGGCCCAGCTCCTACAATGAGCAGTTCTTC
d_call: -; j_call: TRBJ1-1; clone_size: -; v_call: TRBV7-3; cdr3_aa: CASSYIVAEAFF; cdr3_nt: TGTGCCAGCAGCTACATCGTTGCTGAAGCTTTCTTT
d_call: -; j_call: TRBJ2-2; clone_size: -; v_call: TRBV9; cdr3_aa: CASSVEAATGELFF; cdr3_nt: TGTGCCAGCAGCGTAGAGGCGGCCACCGGGGAGCTGTTTTTT
d_call: TRBD2; j_call: TRBJ2-1; clone_size: -; v_call: TRBV4-1; cdr3_aa: CASSANGLAGINEQFF; cdr3_nt: TGCGCCAGCAGCGCGAATGGACTAGCGGGAATCAATGAGCAGTTCTTC
d_call: TRBD1; j_call: TRBJ1-2; clone_size: -; v_call: TRBV7-2; cdr3_aa: CASSLGGTGEKGNGYTF; cdr3_nt: TGTGCCAGCAGCTTAGGGGGCACAGGGGAGAAGGGGAACGGCTACACCTTC
d_call: TRBD1; j_call: TRBJ1-2; clone_size: -; v_call: TRBV28; cdr3_aa: CASSFRYRGNYGYTF; cdr3_nt: TGTGCCAGCAGTTTTAGGTACAGGGGTAACTATGGCTACACCTTC
d_call: TRBD1; j_call: TRBJ2-7; clone_size: -; v_call: TRBV6-2/TRBV6-3; cdr3_aa: CASSMGQGATTTF; cdr3_nt: TGTGCCAGCAGTATGGGACAGGGGGCAACGACAACCTTC
d_call: -; j_call: TRBJ2-1; clone_size: once; v_call: TRBV24-1; cdr3_aa: CATSDPGGKDNEQFF; cdr3_nt: TGTGCCACCAGTGACCCCGGGGGTAAAGACAATGAGCAGTTCTTC
d_call: TRBD2; j_call: TRBJ2-3; clone_size: -; v_call: TRBV7-2; cdr3_aa: CASSLEGGPSDTQYF; cdr3_nt: TGTGCCAGCAGCTTGGAGGGAGGGCCCTCAGATACGCAGTATTTT
d_call: -; j_call: TRBJ2-2; clone_size: -; v_call: TRBV30; cdr3_aa: CAWSDGVTGELFF; cdr3_nt: TGTGCCTGGAGCGACGGAGTTACCGGGGAGCTGTTTTTT
d_call: -; j_call: TRBJ1-2; clone_size: few; v_call: TRBV3-1/TRBV3-2; cdr3_aa: CASSQESRQGGYTF; cdr3_nt: TGTGCCAGCAGCCAAGAATCCAGGCAAGGCGGCTACACCTTC
d_call: TRBD1; j_call: TRBJ1-1; clone_size: -; v_call: TRBV2; cdr3_aa: CASRGQGEGTEAFF; cdr3_nt: TGTGCCAGCAGGGGACAGGGGGAGGGCACTGAAGCTTTCTTT
d_call: -; j_call: TRBJ1-4; clone_size: -; v_call: TRBV6-5; cdr3_aa: CASSLTATNEKLFF; cdr3_nt: TGTGCCAGCAGCCTCACTGCAACTAATGAAAAACTGTTTTTT
d_call: TRBD1; j_call: TRBJ1-6; clone_size: -; v_call: TRBV19; cdr3_aa: CASSKDRARNSPLHF; cdr3_nt: TGTGCCAGTAGCAAGGACAGGGCGAGAAATTCACCCCTCCACTTT
d_call: TRBD2; j_call: TRBJ2-3; clone_size: -; v_call: TRBV2; cdr3_aa: CASSEGLVLTTDTQYF; cdr3_nt: TGTGCCAGCAGTGAGGGACTAGTTTTAACGACAGATACGCAGTATTTT
d_call: TRBD2; j_call: TRBJ2-7; clone_size: -; v_call: TRBV5-1; cdr3_aa: CASSSQRGEQYF; cdr3_nt: TGCGCCAGCAGCTCTCAGCGGGGCGAGCAGTACTTC
d_call: TRBD2; j_call: TRBJ2-2; clone_size: few; v_call: TRBV9; cdr3_aa: CASSVRGLAPNTGELFF; cdr3_nt: TGTGCCAGCAGCGTAAGGGGACTAGCCCCGAACACCGGGGAGCTGTTTTTT
d_call: -; j_call: TRBJ2-7; clone_size: -; v_call: TRBV9; cdr3_aa: CASSVSRGPTYEQYF; cdr3_nt: TGTGCCAGCAGCGTTAGCCGCGGGCCTACCTACGAGCAGTACTTC
d_call: TRBD1; j_call: TRBJ1-1; clone_size: -; v_call: TRBV5-4; cdr3_aa: CASSLARGRGGTEAFF; cdr3_nt: TGTGCCAGCAGCTTGGCCAGGGGGCGCGGGGGCACTGAAGCTTTCTTT
d_call: TRBD1; j_call: TRBJ1-2; clone_size: -; v_call: TRBV28; cdr3_aa: CASTQTRTGYYGYTF; cdr3_nt: TGTGCCAGCACTCAAACGCGGACAGGGTACTATGGCTACACCTTC
d_call: TRBD1; j_call: TRBJ1-1; clone_size: -; v_call: TRBV5-1; cdr3_aa: CASSLEAGGTTEAFF; cdr3_nt: TGCGCCAGCAGCTTGGAGGCAGGGGGAACCACTGAAGCTTTCTTT
d_call: -; j_call: TRBJ1-4; clone_size: once; v_call: TRBV29-1; cdr3_aa: CSVSVPAANEKLFF; cdr3_nt: -
d_call: -; j_call: TRBJ1-3; clone_size: -; v_call: TRBV2; cdr3_aa: CASSEGTGSIYF; cdr3_nt: TGTGCCAGCAGTGAAGGGACGGGGTCCATATATTTT
d_call: -; j_call: TRBJ1-2; clone_size: few; v_call: TRBV5-1; cdr3_aa: CASSRDSPNYGYTF; cdr3_nt: TGCGCCAGCAGCCGCGACAGCCCAAACTATGGCTACACCTTC
d_call: -; j_call: TRBJ2-1; clone_size: -; v_call: TRBV30; cdr3_aa: CAWSVLWTTNNEQFF; cdr3_nt: TGTGCCTGGAGTGTACTTTGGACTACCAACAATGAGCAGTTCTTC
d_call: TRBD1; j_call: TRBJ2-7; clone_size: -; v_call: TRBV5-6; cdr3_aa: CASSHTGGSSYEQYF; cdr3_nt: TGTGCCAGCAGTCATACAGGGGGAAGCTCCTACGAGCAGTACTTC
d_call: TRBD2; j_call: TRBJ2-1; clone_size: -; v_call: TRBV18; cdr3_aa: CASSPLAGDNNEQFF; cdr3_nt: TGTGCCAGCTCCCCTCTAGCGGGAGACAACAATGAGCAGTTCTTC
d_call: TRBD1; j_call: TRBJ1-5; clone_size: -; v_call: TRBV27; cdr3_aa: CASSGQGARQPQHF; cdr3_nt: TGTGCCAGCAGTGGGCAGGGGGCGCGTCAGCCCCAGCATTTT
d_call: -; j_call: TRBJ1-1; clone_size: once; v_call: TRBV19; cdr3_aa: CATLHSTGRVFF; cdr3_nt: TGTGCCACCCTACACTCCACAGGGAGGGTTTTCTTT
d_call: -; j_call: TRBJ1-1; clone_size: -; v_call: TRBV5-1; cdr3_aa: CASSLEPGNTEAFF; cdr3_nt: TGCGCCAGCAGCTTGGAGCCGGGGAACACTGAAGCTTTCTTT
d_call: -; j_call: TRBJ2-7; clone_size: -; v_call: TRBV14; cdr3_aa: CASSQEGHSSVGYEQYF; cdr3_nt: TGTGCCAGCAGCCAAGAGGGACACTCAAGTGTGGGCTACGAGCAGTACTTC
d_call: -; j_call: TRBJ2-3; clone_size: -; v_call: TRBV7-3; cdr3_aa: CASSTNDRFSTDTQYF; cdr3_nt: TGTGCCAGCAGCACCAACGACAGGTTTAGCACAGATACGCAGTATTTT